This T cell receptor (beta chain) comes out of a study of T cells in Graves' hyperthyroidism and ophthalmopathy. Not enrolled were patients with uncontrolled infection, other autoimmune disease, pregnancy or lactation. This clonotype was observed once. Regions amplified from RNA transcripts were the TCR beta CDR3 regions. HTBI primers drove first-round RT-PCR of the TCR CDR3. Using its own MiXCR run on the multiplex PCR reads, TCRdb lists one record per CDR3 protein. The sample holds a few hundred thousand distinct CDR3 sequences, around 46% seen once. Material: peripheral blood or thyroid tissue (not recorded which). The clonotype was recovered from an adult woman with Graves' disease, either hyperthyroidism or ophthalmopathy (not recorded which).

The CDR3 DNA reads TGTGCCAGCAGCTTAACAGGCCATGGCTACACCTTC. It is translated as CASSLTGHGYTF. The chain is built from TRBV11-2 and TRBJ1-2, with a possible D match to TRBD1 (5 bases). The CDR3 contains 12 residues. Germline assignment: CDR1 SGHAT and CDR2 FQNNGV. Trimming took 2 bases from V and 6 from J, leaving 7 bases between them.